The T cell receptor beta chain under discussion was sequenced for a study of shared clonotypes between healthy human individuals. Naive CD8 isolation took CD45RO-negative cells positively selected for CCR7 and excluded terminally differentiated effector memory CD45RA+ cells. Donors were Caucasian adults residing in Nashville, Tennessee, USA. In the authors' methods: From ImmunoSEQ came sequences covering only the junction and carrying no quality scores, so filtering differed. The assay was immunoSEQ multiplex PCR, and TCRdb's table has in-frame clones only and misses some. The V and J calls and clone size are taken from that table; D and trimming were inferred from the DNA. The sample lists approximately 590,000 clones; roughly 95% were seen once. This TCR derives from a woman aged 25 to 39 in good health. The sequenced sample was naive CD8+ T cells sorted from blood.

This CDR3 reads CASVPAHRTDTQYF. CDR3 bases: TGTGCCAGCGTACCGGCACACCGCACAGATACGCAGTATTTT. The V and J genes are TRBV25-1 and TRBJ2-3; D unresolved. The CDR3 runs to 14 residues. Germline V gene data show CDR1 as MGHDK and CDR2 as SYGVNS. Trimming removed 8 bases at V and 1 base at J, with 13 bases between.